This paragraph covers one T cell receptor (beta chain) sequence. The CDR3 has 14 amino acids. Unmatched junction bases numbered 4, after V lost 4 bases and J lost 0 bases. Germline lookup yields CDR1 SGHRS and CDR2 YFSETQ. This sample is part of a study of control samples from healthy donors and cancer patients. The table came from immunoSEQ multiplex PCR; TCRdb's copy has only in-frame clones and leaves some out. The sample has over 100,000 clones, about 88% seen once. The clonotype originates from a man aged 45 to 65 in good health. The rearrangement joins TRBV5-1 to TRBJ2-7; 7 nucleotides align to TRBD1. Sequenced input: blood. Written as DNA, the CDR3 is TGCGCCAGCAGCACAGGGGACCTCTCCTACGAGCAGTACTTC. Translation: CASSTGDLSYEQYF.